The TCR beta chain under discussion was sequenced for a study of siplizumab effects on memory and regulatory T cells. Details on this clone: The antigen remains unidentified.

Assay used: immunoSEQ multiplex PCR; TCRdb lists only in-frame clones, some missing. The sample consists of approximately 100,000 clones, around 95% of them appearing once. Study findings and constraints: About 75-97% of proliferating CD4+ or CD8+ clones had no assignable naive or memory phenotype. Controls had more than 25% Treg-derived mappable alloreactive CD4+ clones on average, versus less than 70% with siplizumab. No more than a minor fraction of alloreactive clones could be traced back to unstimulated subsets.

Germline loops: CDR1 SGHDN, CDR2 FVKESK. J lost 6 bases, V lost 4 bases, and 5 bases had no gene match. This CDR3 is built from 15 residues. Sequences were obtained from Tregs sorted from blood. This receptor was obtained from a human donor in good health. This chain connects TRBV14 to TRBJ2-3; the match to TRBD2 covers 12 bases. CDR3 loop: CASSPGLAGWDTQYF. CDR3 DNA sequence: TGTGCCAGCAGCCCCGGACTAGCGGGATGGGATACGCAGTATTTT. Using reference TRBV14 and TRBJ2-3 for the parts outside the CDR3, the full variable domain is EAGVTQFPSHSVIEKGQTVTLRCDPISGHDNLYWYRRVMGKEIKFLLHFVKESKQDESGMPNNRFLAERTGGTYSTLKVQPAELEDSGVYFCASSPGLAGWDTQYFGPGTRLTVL.